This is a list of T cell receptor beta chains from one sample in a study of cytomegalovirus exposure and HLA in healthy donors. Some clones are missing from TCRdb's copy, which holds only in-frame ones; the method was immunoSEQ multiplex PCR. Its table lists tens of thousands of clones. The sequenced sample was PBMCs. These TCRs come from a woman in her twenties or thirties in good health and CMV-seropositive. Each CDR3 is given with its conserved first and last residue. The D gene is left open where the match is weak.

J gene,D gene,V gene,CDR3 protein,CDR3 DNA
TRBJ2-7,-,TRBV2,CAYIQRSYEQYF,TGTGCCTACATCCAACGATCCTACGAGCAGTACTTC
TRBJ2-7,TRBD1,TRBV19,CASGTGPYEQYF,TGTGCCAGTGGGACAGGGCCTTACGAGCAGTACTTC
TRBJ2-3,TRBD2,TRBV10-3,CAISESGGGVRDTQYF,TGTGCCATCAGTGAGTCGGGTGGGGGGGTGAGAGATACGCAGTATTTT
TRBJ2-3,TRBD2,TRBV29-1,CSVCGLASRNRQYF,TGCAGCGTTTGTGGACTAGCGAGCCGAAATCGGCAGTATTTT
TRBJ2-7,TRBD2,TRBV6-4,CASVRGGQVAYEQYF,TGTGCCAGCGTCCGGGGGGGGCAGGTGGCCTACGAGCAGTACTTC
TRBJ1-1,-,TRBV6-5,CASSYGGTEAFF,TGTGCCAGCAGTTATGGAGGAACTGAAGCTTTCTTT
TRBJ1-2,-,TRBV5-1,CASSLGENYGYTF,TGCGCCAGCAGCTTGGGGGAGAACTATGGCTACACCTTC
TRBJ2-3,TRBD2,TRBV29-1,CSAGGLAGADTQYF,TGCAGCGCGGGAGGGCTAGCGGGGGCAGATACGCAGTATTTT
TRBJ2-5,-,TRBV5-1,CASSLYSGGETQYF,TGCGCCAGCAGCTTGTATAGCGGAGGGGAGACCCAGTACTTC
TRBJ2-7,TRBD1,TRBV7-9,CASSPGWDRPYEQYF,TGTGCCAGCAGCCCGGGCTGGGACAGACCCTACGAGCAGTACTTC
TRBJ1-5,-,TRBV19,CASSRSEREVRSNQPQHF,TGTGCCAGTAGTCGATCGGAGAGGGAGGTTAGGAGCAATCAGCCCCAGCATTTT
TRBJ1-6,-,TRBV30,CAWSARRSYNSPLHF,TGTGCCTGGAGTGCGAGGCGTTCATATAATTCACCCCTCCACTTT
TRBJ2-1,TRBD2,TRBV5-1,CASSPSLIAGDNEQFF,TGCGCCAGCAGCCCGTCGTTAATAGCGGGAGACAATGAGCAGTTCTTC
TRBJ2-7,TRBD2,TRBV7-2,CASSLAGGAYEQYF,TGTGCCAGCAGCTTAGCGGGAGGGGCCTACGAGCAGTACTTC
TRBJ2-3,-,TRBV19,CASSMIAGADTQYF,TGTGCCAGTAGTATGATTGCGGGCGCAGATACGCAGTATTTT
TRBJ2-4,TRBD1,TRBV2,CASRESPGQGENIQYF,TGTGCCAGCAGGGAGTCACCGGGACAGGGGGAGAACATTCAGTACTTC
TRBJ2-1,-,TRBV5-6,CASSAEGGDEQFF,TGTGCCAGCAGCGCCGAAGGGGGAGATGAGCAGTTCTTC
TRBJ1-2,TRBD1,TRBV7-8,CASSLRRQGNFYGYTF,TGTGCCAGCAGCTTAAGGAGACAGGGAAACTTCTATGGCTACACCTTC
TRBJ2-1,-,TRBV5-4,CASSLEGGRWQFF,TGTGCCAGCAGCTTGGAGGGAGGCAGATGGCAGTTCTTC
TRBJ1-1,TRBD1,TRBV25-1,CASRRTGGETEAFF,TGTGCCAGCAGGAGGACAGGGGGCGAAACTGAAGCTTTCTTT
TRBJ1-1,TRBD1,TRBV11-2,CASRQIRTGRTEAFF,TGTGCCAGCAGACAAATAAGGACAGGGAGGACTGAAGCTTTCTTT
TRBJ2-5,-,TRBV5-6,CASSGQQETQYF,TGTGCCAGCAGCGGACAGCAAGAGACCCAGTACTTC
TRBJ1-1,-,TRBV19,CASSIVAGPGTEAFF,TGTGCCAGTAGTATAGTCGCGGGGCCGGGTACTGAAGCTTTCTTT
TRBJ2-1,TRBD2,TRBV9,CASSVGLAPWEQFF,TGTGCCAGCAGCGTAGGACTAGCTCCCTGGGAGCAGTTCTTC
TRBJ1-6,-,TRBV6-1,CASSQTLSSPLHF,TGTGCCAGCAGTCAGACATTATCTTCACCCCTCCACTTT
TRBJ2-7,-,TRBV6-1,CASSDQLNSYEQYF,TGTGCCAGCAGTGACCAACTGAACTCCTACGAGCAGTACTTC
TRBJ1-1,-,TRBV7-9,CASSLDRKNTEAFF,TGTGCCAGCAGCTTAGACAGAAAGAACACTGAAGCTTTCTTT
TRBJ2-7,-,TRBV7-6,CASSLPGQRYEQYF,TGTGCCAGCAGCTTACCCGGACAGCGCTACGAGCAGTACTTC
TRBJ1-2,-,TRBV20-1,CSASPLYGYTF,TGCAGTGCTAGTCCCCTCTATGGCTACACCTTC
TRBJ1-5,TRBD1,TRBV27,CASSSGQGRNQPQHF,TGTGCCAGCAGTTCGGGACAGGGTCGTAATCAGCCCCAGCATTTT
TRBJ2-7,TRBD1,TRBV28,CASRPGTGDREQYF,TGTGCCAGCAGACCCGGGACAGGGGACCGCGAGCAGTACTTC
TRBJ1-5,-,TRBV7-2,CASSSNLGTPNQPQHF,TGTGCCAGCAGCTCGAACCTCGGGACACCAAATCAGCCCCAGCATTTT
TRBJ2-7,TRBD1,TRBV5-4,CASRQGDEQYF,TGTGCCAGCAGGCAGGGGGACGAGCAGTACTTC
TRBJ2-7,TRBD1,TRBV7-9,CASSTDREVGEQYF,TGTGCCAGCAGCACGGACAGGGAGGTGGGCGAGCAGTACTTC
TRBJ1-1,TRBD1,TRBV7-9,CASSRRTGTNTEAFF,TGTGCCAGCAGCCGTCGGACAGGGACGAACACTGAAGCTTTCTTT
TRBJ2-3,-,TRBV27,CASSLAGRTDTQYF,TGTGCCAGCAGTTTAGCGGGCCGCACAGATACGCAGTATTTT
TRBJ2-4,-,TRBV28,CASSLQDNLNIQYF,TGTGCCAGCAGTCTTCAAGACAATCTTAACATTCAGTACTTC
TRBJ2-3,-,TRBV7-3,CASSLGPSTDTQYF,TGTGCCAGCAGCTTAGGCCCGAGCACAGATACGCAGTATTTT
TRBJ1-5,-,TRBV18,CASSPLSNQPQHF,TGTGCCAGCTCACCTCTAAGCAATCAGCCCCAGCATTTT
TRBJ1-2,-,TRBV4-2,CASSLRTLPRRDYGYTF,TGTGCCAGCAGCCTCCGAACCCTGCCTCGCCGGGACTATGGCTACACCTTC
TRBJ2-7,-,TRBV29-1,CSVGSLDEQYF,TGCAGCGTTGGTAGTCTTGACGAGCAGTACTTC
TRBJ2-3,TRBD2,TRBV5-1,CASSFLPSGETTDTQYF,TGCGCCAGCAGCTTCTTGCCTAGCGGGGAGACCACAGATACGCAGTATTTT
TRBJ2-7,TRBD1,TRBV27,CASSPGTVLDEQYF,TGTGCCAGCAGTCCCGGGACAGTCTTAGACGAGCAGTACTTC
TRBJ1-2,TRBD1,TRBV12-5,CASGPSGGQKNYGYTF,TGTGCTAGTGGTCCCTCAGGGGGGCAGAAAAACTATGGCTACACCTTC
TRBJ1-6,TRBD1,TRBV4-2,CASSSETGGNSPLHF,TGTGCCAGCAGCTCAGAGACAGGGGGCAATTCACCCCTCCACTTT
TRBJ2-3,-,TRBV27,CASSRPGGLSTDTQYF,TGTGCCAGCTCTCGTCCCGGGGGGCTATCGACAGATACGCAGTATTTT
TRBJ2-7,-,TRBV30,CAWRFGGSYEQYF,TGTGCCTGGAGATTTGGCGGTTCCTACGAGCAGTACTTC
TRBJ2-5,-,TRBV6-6,CARGSGQYF,TGTGCCCGTGGGAGTGGCCAGTACTTC
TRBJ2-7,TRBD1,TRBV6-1,CASSEIGTEAYEQYF,TGTGCCAGCAGTGAAATCGGGACAGAGGCCTACGAGCAGTACTTC
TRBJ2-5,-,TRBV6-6,CASSFWTVETQYF,TGTGCCAGCAGTTTCTGGACAGTCGAGACCCAGTACTTC
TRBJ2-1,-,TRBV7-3,CASSLSGAPGNEQFF,TGTGCCAGCAGCTTATCTGGCGCCCCGGGTAATGAGCAGTTCTTC
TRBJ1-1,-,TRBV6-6,CASSFSHRLNTEAFF,TGTGCCAGCAGTTTCTCTCACAGATTGAACACTGAAGCTTTCTTT
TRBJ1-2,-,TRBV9,CASSASSRGIPGYTF,TGTGCCAGCAGCGCCTCTTCCCGCGGGATCCCAGGCTACACCTTC
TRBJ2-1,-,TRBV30,CAWSALTGQFF,TGTGCCTGGAGTGCTCTCACTGGGCAGTTCTTC
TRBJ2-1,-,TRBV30,CALSTGGGGEQFF,TGTGCCTTATCAACGGGGGGCGGGGGTGAGCAGTTCTTC
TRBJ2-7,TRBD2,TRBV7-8,CASSLATSGSRIAYEQYF,TGTGCCAGCAGCTTAGCCACTAGCGGGAGTCGGATCGCCTACGAGCAGTACTTC
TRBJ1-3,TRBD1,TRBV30,CAWIGVGTGARNTIYF,TGTGCCTGGATCGGGGTGGGGACAGGGGCTCGAAACACCATATATTTT